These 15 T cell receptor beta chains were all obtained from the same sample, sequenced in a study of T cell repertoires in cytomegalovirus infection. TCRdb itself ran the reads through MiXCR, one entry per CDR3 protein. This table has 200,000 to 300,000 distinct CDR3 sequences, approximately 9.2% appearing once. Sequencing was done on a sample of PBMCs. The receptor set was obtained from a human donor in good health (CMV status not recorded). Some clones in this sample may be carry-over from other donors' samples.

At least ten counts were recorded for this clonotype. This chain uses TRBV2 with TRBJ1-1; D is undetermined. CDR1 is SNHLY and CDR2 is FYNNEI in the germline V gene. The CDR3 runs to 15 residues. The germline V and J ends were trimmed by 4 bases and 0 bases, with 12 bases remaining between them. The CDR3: CASSGAWPMNTEAFF. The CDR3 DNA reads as TGTGCCAGCAGTGGGGCCTGGCCTATGAACACTGAAGCTTTCTTT.

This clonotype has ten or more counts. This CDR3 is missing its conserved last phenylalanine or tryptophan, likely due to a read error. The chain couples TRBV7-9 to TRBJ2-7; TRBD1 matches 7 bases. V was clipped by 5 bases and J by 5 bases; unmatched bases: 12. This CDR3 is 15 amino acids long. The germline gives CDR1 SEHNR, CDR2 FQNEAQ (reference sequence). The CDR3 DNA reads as TGTGCCAGCAGCCAGTCAGGGGGACGAGCCCACGAGCAGTACTCC. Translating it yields CASSQSGGRAHEQYS.

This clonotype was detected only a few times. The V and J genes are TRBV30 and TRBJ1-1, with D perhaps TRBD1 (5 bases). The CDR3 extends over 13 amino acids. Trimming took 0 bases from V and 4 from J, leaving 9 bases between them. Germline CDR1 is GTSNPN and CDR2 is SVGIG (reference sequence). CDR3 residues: CAWSVLGGTEAFF. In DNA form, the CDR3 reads TGTGCCTGGAGTGTACTCGGGGGCACTGAAGCTTTCTTT.

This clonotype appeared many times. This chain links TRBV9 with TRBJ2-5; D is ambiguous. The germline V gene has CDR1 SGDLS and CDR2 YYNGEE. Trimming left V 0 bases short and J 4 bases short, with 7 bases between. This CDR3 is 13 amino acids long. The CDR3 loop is CASSVGWGETQYF. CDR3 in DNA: TGTGCCAGCAGCGTAGGATGGGGAGAGACCCAGTACTTC.

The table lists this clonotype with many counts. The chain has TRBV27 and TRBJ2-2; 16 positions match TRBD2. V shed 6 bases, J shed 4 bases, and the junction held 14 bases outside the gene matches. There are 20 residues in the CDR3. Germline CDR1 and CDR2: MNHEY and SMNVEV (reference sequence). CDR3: CASRPSGLAGGPIGTGELFF. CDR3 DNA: TGTGCCAGCAGACCATCGGGACTAGCGGGAGGGCCTATTGGCACCGGGGAGCTGTTTTTT.

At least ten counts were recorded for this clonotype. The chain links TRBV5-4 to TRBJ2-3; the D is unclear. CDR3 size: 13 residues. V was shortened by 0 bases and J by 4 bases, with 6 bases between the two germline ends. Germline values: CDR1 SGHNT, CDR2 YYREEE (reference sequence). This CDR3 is CASSLANPDTQYF. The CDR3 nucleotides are TGTGCCAGCAGCTTGGCGAATCCAGATACGCAGTATTTT.

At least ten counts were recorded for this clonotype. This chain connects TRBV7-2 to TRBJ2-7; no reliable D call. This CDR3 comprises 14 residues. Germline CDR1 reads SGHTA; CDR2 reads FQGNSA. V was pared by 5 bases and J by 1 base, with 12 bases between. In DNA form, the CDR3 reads TGTGCCAGCAGCCCAGGTGCCTTTTCCTACGAGCAGTACTTC. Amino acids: CASSPGAFSYEQYF.

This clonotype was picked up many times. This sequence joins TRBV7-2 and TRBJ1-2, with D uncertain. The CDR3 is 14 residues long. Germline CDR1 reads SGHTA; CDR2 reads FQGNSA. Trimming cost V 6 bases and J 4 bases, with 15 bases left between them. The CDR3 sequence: CASRKGFDLYGYTF. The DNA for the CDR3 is TGTGCCAGCAGAAAGGGATTCGACCTCTATGGCTACACCTTC.

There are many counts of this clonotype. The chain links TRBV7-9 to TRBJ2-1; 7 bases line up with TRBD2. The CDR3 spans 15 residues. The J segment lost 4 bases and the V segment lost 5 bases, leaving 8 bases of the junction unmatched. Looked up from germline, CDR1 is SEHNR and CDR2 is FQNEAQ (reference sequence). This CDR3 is CASSPGLIRYNEQFF. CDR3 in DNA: TGTGCCAGCAGCCCGGGACTAATCAGATACAATGAGCAGTTCTTC.

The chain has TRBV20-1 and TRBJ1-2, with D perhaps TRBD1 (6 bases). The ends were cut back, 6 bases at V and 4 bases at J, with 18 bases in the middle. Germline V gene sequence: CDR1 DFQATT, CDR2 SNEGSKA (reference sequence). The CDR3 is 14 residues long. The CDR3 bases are TGCAGTGCCCTGCCTCAGGGGCGCAGCTATGGCTACACCTTC. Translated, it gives CSALPQGRSYGYTF.

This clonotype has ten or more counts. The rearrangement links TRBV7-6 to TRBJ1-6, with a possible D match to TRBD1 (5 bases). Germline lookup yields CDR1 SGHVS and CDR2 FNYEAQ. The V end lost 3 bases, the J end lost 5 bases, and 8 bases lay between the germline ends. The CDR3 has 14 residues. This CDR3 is CASSFWGDNSPLHF. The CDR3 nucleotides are TGTGCCAGCAGCTTCTGGGGGGATAATTCACCCCTCCACTTT. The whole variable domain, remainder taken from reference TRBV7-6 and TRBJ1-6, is GAGVSQSPRYKVTKRGQDVALRCDPISGHVSLYWYRQALGQGPEFLTYFNYEAQQDKSGLPNDRFSAERPEGSISTLTIQRTEQRDSAMYRCASSFWGDNSPLHFGNGTRLTVT.

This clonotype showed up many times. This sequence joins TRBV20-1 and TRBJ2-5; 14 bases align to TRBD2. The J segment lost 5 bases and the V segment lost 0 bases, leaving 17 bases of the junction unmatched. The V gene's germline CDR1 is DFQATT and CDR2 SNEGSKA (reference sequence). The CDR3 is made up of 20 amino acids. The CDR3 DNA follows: TGCAGTGCTAGAGACTTGTGGAGGCAGACTAGCGGGAGGGCGTCGGAGACCCAGTACTTC. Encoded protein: CSARDLWRQTSGRASETQYF.

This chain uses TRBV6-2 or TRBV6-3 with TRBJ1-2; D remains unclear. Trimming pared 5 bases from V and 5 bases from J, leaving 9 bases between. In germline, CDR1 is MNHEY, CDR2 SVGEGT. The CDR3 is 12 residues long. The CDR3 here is CASSEQLYGYTF. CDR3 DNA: TGTGCCAGCAGTGAACAACTATATGGCTACACCTTC.

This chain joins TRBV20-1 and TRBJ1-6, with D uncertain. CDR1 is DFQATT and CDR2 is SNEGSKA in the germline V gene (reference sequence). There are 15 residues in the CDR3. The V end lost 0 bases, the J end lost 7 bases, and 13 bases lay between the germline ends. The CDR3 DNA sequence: TGCAGTGCTAGAGATGGGTCCAGCCCCAATTCACCCCTCCACTTT. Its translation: CSARDGSSPNSPLHF.

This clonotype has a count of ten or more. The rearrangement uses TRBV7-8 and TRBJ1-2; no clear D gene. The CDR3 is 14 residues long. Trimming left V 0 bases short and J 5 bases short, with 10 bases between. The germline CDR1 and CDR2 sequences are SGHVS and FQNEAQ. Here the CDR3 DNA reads TGTGCCAGCAGCTTAGCGTCCTCAAGTTATGGCTACACCTTC. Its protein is CASSLASSSYGYTF. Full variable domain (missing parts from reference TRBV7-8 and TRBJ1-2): GAGVSQSPRYKVAKRGQDVALRCDPISGHVSLFWYQQALGQGPEFLTYFQNEAQLDKSGLPSDRFFAERPEGSVSTLKIQRTQQEDSAVYLCASSLASSSYGYTFGSGTRLTVV.